The source of this T cell receptor beta chain is a study of cytomegalovirus exposure and HLA in healthy donors. Study conclusions and caveats: The study recorded about 160 TCR beta chains that were cytomegalovirus-associated. HLA alleles showed associations with around 15,000 TCR beta sequences in a later analysis, at a 0.05 false discovery rate. TCR beta sequences reportedly predicted most subjects' HLA-A and HLA-B alleles accurately.

PCR was performed using 60 Vbeta and 13 Jbeta primers. Sequencing was performed with immunoSEQ multiplex PCR; in TCRdb, only in-frame clones are kept and a portion is missing. Of around 200,000 clones listed, 70% to 85% were seen once; the top ten hold more than 0.95%. A remark on this clone: Its antigen is not identified.

The sequence came from a girl aged 2 to 10 in good health and CMV-seropositive. The sample was PBMCs.

The CDR3 DNA is TGTGCCTGGAGTGATATAGAGATCTATGGCTACACCTTC. It yields the protein CAWSDIEIYGYTF. The gene calls are TRBV30 and TRBJ1-2; no firm D call. Germline V gives CDR1 GTSNPN, CDR2 SVGIG (reference sequence). Trimming removed 1 base from V and 4 bases from J, with 10 bases in between. The CDR3 consists of 13 residues.